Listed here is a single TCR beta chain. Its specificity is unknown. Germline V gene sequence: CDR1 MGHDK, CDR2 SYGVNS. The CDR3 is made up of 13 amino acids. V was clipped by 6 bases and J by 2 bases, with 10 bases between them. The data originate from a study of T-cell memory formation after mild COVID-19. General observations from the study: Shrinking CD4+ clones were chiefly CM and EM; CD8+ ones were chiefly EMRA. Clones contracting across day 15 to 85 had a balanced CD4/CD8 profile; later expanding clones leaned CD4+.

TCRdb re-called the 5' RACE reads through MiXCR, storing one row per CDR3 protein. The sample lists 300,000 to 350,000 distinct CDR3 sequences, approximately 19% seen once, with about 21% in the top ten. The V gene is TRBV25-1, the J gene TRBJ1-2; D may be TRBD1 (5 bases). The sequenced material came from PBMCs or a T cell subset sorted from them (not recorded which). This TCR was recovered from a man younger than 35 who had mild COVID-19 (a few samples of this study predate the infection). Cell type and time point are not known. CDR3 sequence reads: CASRGQENYGYTF. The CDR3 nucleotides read TGTGCCAGCAGGGGGCAAGAAAACTATGGCTACACCTTC.